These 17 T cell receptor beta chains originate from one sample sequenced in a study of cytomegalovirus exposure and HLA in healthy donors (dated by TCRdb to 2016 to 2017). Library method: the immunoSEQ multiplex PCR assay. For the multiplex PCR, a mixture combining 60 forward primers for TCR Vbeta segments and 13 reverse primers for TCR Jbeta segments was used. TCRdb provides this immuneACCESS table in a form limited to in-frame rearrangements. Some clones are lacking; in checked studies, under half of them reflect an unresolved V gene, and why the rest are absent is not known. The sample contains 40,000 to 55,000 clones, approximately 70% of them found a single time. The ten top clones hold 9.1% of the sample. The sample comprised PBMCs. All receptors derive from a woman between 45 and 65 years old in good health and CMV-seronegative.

The CDR3 protein is CASSLYPQAYGYTF. DNA of the CDR3: TGTGCCAGCAGTTTATATCCTCAGGCCTATGGCTACACCTTC. The chain carries TRBV28 and TRBJ1-2; D is uncertain. V shed 1 base and J shed 4 bases, with 10 bases lying between them. Per germline, CDR1 MDHEN and CDR2 SYDVKM. This CDR3 spans 14 amino acids.

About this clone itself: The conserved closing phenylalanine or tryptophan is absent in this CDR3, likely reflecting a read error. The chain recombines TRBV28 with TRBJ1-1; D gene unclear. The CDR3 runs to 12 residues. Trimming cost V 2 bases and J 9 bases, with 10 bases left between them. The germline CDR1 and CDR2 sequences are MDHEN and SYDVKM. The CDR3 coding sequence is TGTGCCAGCAGTTTAGGGTACGGGAAAGCTTTCGTT. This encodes CASSLGYGKAFV.

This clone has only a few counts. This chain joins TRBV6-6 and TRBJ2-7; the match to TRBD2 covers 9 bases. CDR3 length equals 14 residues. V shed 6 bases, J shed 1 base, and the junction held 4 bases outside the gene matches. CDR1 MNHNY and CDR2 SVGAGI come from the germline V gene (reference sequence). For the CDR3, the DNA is TGTGCCAGCAGACCCGGACTAGCGTCCTACGAGCAGTACTTC. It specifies CASRPGLASYEQYF.

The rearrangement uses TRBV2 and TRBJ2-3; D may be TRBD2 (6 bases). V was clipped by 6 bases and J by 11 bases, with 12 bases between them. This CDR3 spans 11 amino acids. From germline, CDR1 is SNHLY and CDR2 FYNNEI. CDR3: CASRLEGKQYF. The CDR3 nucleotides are TGTGCCAGCAGGTTGGAGGGAAAGCAGTATTTT.

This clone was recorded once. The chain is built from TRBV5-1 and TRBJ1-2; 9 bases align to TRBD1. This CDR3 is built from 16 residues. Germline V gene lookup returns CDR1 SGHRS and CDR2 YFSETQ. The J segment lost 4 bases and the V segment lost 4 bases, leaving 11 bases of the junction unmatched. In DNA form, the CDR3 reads TGCGCCAGCAGCACTAACACAGGGGGCGCCGGCTATGGCTACACCTTC. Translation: CASSTNTGGAGYGYTF.

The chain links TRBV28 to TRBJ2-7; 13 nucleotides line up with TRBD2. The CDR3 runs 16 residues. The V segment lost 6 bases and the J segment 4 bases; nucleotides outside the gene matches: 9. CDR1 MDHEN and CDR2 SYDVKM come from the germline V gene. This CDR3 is CASSPLRTSGSYEQYF. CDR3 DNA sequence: TGTGCCAGCAGCCCTCTAAGGACTAGCGGGAGTTACGAGCAGTACTTC.

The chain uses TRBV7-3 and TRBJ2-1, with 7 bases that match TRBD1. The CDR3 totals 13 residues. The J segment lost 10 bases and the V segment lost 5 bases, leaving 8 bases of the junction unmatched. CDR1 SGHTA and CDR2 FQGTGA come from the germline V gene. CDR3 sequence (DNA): TGTGCCAGCAGCCCCGACAGGGACCAAGAGCAGTTCTTC. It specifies CASSPDRDQEQFF. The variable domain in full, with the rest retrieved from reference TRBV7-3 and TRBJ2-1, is GAGVSQTPSNKVTEKGKYVELRCDPISGHTALYWYRQSLGQGPEFLIYFQGTGAADDSGLPNDRFFAVRPEGSVSTLKIQRTERGDSAVYLCASSPDRDQEQFFGPGTRLTVL.

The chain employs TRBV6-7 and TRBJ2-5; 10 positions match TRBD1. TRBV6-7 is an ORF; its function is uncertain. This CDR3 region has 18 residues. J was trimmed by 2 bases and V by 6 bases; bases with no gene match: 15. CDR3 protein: CASSPWGQGRNGQETQYF. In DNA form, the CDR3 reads TGTGCCAGCAGCCCTTGGGGACAGGGGCGAAACGGTCAAGAGACCCAGTACTTC.

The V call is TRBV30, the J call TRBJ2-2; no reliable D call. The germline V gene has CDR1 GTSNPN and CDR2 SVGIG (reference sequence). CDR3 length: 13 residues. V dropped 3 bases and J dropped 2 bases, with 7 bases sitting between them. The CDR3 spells CAWSPFNTGELFF. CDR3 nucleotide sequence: TGTGCCTGGAGCCCCTTCAACACCGGGGAGCTGTTTTTT.

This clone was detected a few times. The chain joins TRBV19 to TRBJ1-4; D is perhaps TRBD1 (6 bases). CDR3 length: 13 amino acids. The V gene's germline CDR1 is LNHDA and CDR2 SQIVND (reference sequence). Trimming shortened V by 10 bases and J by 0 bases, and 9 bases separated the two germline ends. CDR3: CATRTATNEKLFF. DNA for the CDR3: TGTGCCACTCGGACAGCAACTAATGAAAAACTGTTTTTT.

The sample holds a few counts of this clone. As DNA, the CDR3 is TGTGCCAGCAGTGGGACAGGGGGCTCAGATACGCAGTATTTT. It yields the protein CASSGTGGSDTQYF. The chain is built from TRBV2 and TRBJ2-3; 11 positions match TRBD1. CDR3 length: 14 residues. CDR1 is SNHLY, CDR2 FYNNEI, per germline. V shed 4 bases, J shed 4 bases, and the junction held 1 base outside the gene matches. Full variable domain (missing parts from reference TRBV2 and TRBJ2-3): EPEVTQTPSHQVTQMGQEVILRCVPISNHLYFYWYRQILGQKVEFLVSFYNNEISEKSEIFDDQFSVERPDGSNFTLKIRSTKLEDSAMYFCASSGTGGSDTQYFGPGTRLTVL.

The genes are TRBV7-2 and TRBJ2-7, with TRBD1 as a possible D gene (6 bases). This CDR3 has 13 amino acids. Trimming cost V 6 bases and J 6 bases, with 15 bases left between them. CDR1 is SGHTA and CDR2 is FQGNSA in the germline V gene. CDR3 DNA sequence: TGTGCCAGCAGTCCAGGGGCTTTACGCGAGCAGTACTTC. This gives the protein CASSPGALREQYF.

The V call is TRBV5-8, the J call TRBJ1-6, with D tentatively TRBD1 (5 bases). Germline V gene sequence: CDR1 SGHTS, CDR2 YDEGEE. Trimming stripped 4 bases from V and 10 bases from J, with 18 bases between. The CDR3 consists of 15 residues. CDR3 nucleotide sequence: TGTGCCAGCAGCCAGACCCTCGGGGGATGGTCACCCCTCCACTTT. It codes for CASSQTLGGWSPLHF.

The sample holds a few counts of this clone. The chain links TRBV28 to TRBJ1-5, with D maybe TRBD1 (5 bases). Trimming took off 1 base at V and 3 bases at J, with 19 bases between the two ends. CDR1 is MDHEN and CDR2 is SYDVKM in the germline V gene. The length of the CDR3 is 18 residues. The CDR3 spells CASSLSRLGGTFNQPQHF. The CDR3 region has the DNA TGTGCCAGCAGTTTATCTCGCTTGGGGGGAACTTTCAATCAGCCCCAGCATTTT.

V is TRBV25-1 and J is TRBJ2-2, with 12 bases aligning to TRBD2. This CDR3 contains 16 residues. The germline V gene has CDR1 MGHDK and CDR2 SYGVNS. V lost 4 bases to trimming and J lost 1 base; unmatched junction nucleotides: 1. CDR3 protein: CASSATSGRNTGELFF. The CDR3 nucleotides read TGTGCCAGCAGTGCGACTAGCGGGAGGAACACCGGGGAGCTGTTTTTT.

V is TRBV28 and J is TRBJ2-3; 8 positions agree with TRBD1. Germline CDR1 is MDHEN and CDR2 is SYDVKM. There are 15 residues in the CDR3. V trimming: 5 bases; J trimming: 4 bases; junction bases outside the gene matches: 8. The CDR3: CASSPPGQAADTQYF. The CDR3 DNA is TGTGCCAGCAGTCCCCCGGGACAGGCTGCAGATACGCAGTATTTT.

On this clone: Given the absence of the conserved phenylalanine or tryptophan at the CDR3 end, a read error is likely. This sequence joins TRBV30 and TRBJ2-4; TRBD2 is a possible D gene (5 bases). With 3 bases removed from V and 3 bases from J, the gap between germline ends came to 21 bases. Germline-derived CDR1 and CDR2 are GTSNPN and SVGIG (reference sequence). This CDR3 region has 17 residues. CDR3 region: CAWSRRMRADVKNIQYV. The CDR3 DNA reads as TGTGCCTGGAGCAGACGTATGAGGGCGGACGTCAAAAACATTCAGTACGTC.